Listed below are T cell receptor beta chains from one sample, sequenced in a study of control samples from healthy donors and cancer patients. Produced via immunoSEQ multiplex PCR; TCRdb's table is partial and in-frame only. This table has 150,000 to 200,000 clones, almost 90% appearing once. Sequencing used blood. Source of these receptors: a woman in her 50s in good health. CDR3s include the opening cysteine and the closing phenylalanine or tryptophan. Fields, in order: clone size, J gene, V gene, D gene, CDR3 DNA, CDR3 protein. A D gene is named only where the DNA matches it firmly. Size values are once, few and many counts, or a class for expanded clones, and some rows have none.

NA,TRBJ2-5,TRBV3-1/TRBV3-2,NA,TGTGCCAGCAGCCAAGTGCTCTCCCATCTCGGTGGAGAGACCCAGTACTTC,CASSQVLSHLGGETQYF
NA,TRBJ2-7,TRBV12-3/TRBV12-4,NA,TGTGCCAGCAGTTCCGCCTACGAGCAGTACTTC,CASSSAYEQYF
NA,TRBJ1-6,TRBV11-3,NA,TGTGCCAGCAGCTTAGAGACGTATAATTCACCCCTCCACTTT,CASSLETYNSPLHF
NA,TRBJ1-1,TRBV6-2/TRBV6-3,NA,TGTGCCAGCAGTTACTCTTTCCTGGTGAACACTGAAGCTTTCTTT,CASSYSFLVNTEAFF
NA,TRBJ1-5,TRBV5-8,NA,TGTGCCAGCAGAGTGGTGGACATCTGGGGGCCCCAGCATTTT,CASRVVDIWGPQHF
NA,TRBJ2-2,TRBV5-1,NA,TGCGCCAGCAGCACCAACGGGGAGCTGTTTTTT,CASSTNGELFF
NA,TRBJ1-2,TRBV24-1,NA,TGTGCCACCAGTGATACAGTTTTTTCACGCGGCTACACCTTC,CATSDTVFSRGYTF
NA,TRBJ2-5,TRBV4-2,NA,TGTGCCAGCAGCCAAGGTCTGGCTAGCGCCCAAGAGACCCAGTACTTC,CASSQGLASAQETQYF
NA,TRBJ1-2,TRBV10-3,TRBD1,TGTGCCATCAGGGGGGACAGGGGACCCTATGGCTACACCTTC,CAIRGDRGPYGYTF
NA,TRBJ2-7,TRBV6-5,TRBD2,TGTGCCAGCAGGGCACCGGGACTACCTTCCAGGGAGCAGTACTTC,CASRAPGLPSREQYF
NA,TRBJ2-5,TRBV19,TRBD2,TGTGCCAGTTCTGGCGGGGGGGCCGGTCAAAAGACCCAGTACTTC,CASSGGGAGQKTQYF
NA,TRBJ2-5,TRBV27,NA,TGTGCCAGCAGTTTAAATAGGGTAGTAGAGACCCAGTACTTC,CASSLNRVVETQYF
NA,TRBJ2-5,TRBV15,TRBD1,TGTGCCACCAGCAGGCAGGGGGCGCGAGAGACCCAGTACTTC,CATSRQGARETQYF
few,TRBJ1-2,TRBV7-8,NA,TGTGCCAGCAGAAAGGACGTTCACAACTATGGCTACACCTTC,CASRKDVHNYGYTF
once,TRBJ1-5,TRBV6-2/TRBV6-3,NA,TGTGCCAGCAGTTACCAGGGGTATAGCAATCAGCCCCAGCATTTT,CASSYQGYSNQPQHF
NA,TRBJ2-3,TRBV28,TRBD2,TGTGCCAGCAGGACTAGCGGGAGATGGGATACGCAGTATTTT,CASRTSGRWDTQYF
NA,TRBJ2-3,TRBV20-1,NA,TGCAGTGCTAGTCCCCCGGCTACCACAGATACGCAGTATTTT,CSASPPATTDTQYF
NA,TRBJ2-2,TRBV24-1,NA,TGTGCCACCAGTGATCCACAGAACTTGGCCGGGGAGCTGTTTTTT,CATSDPQNLAGELFF
NA,TRBJ2-7,TRBV19,NA,TGTGCCAGTAGTAGTGGTAAGGGGAACCACGAGCAGTACTTC,CASSSGKGNHEQYF
few,TRBJ2-7,TRBV7-9,TRBD1,TGTGCCAGCAGCCGGCGCCAGGGGGCCACCTACGAGCAGTACTTC,CASSRRQGATYEQYF
NA,TRBJ1-1,TRBV2,NA,TGTGCCAGCAGTGACCAGGGGAGTGGGACTGAAGCTTTCTTT,CASSDQGSGTEAFF
NA,TRBJ1-5,TRBV2,NA,TGTGCCAGCAGTTTGATGGGGAATCAGCCCCAGCATTTT,CASSLMGNQPQHF
NA,TRBJ2-3,TRBV21-1,NA,TGTGCCAGCAGCAAAGTGTCGGTTAGCACAGATACGCAGTATTTT,CASSKVSVSTDTQYF
NA,TRBJ2-3,TRBV6-5,NA,TGTGCCAGCGTCTTCGGGGAGTTGGCAGATACGCAGTATTTT,CASVFGELADTQYF
once,TRBJ2-3,TRBV6-4,NA,TGTGCCAGCGCCAGGGAGCTATCAGATACGCAGTATTTT,CASARELSDTQYF
NA,TRBJ2-3,TRBV6-5,NA,TGTGCCAGCAGTTACCGCCGAAGTGCAGATACGCAGTATTTT,CASSYRRSADTQYF
NA,TRBJ1-2,TRBV28,TRBD1,TGTGCCAGCAGTTCCCCGGCCGGGACAGGAAACTATGGCTACACCTTC,CASSSPAGTGNYGYTF
NA,TRBJ2-1,TRBV3-1/TRBV3-2,NA,TGTGCCAGCAGCCAAGATCTTGTGAGAAATGAGCAGTTCTTC,CASSQDLVRNEQFF
NA,TRBJ1-2,TRBV7-3,TRBD1,TGTGCCAGCAGCAGAGGGGGCGCAGGGGACTATGGCTACACCTTC,CASSRGGAGDYGYTF
NA,TRBJ2-7,TRBV5-6,NA,TGTGCCAGCAGCTTGGCTACCTCCTACGAGCAGTACTTC,CASSLATSYEQYF
few,TRBJ1-2,TRBV6-1,NA,TGTGCCAGCAGTGAGTCGTTTTCGTATGGCTACACCTTC,CASSESFSYGYTF
NA,TRBJ2-5,TRBV18,NA,TGTGCCAGCTCACCACCGTTTTCAGAAAAAAAAGAGACCCAGTACTTC,CASSPPFSEKKETQYF
NA,TRBJ1-1,TRBV18,TRBD1,TGTGCCAGCTCACCACCGAAGTCAGGGGGAGGGAACACTGAAGCTTTCTTT,CASSPPKSGGGNTEAFF
NA,TRBJ2-2,TRBV9,NA,TGTGCCAGCAGCCCGTCACGAGGGGCCCGAACCGGGGAGCTGTTTTTT,CASSPSRGARTGELFF
NA,TRBJ2-1,TRBV9,NA,TGTGCCAGCAGCCGCGAAGGGACCCGCTCCTACAATGAGCAGTTCTTC,CASSREGTRSYNEQFF
NA,TRBJ1-1,TRBV20-1,NA,TGCAGTGCTAGGCTGGATACTGAAGCTTTCTTT,CSARLDTEAFF
once,TRBJ1-6,TRBV5-6,NA,TGTGCCAGCAGCCCATTCGACACCACTTATAATTCACCCCTCCACTTT,CASSPFDTTYNSPLHF
NA,TRBJ2-1,TRBV6-5,TRBD1,TGTGCCAGCAGGCCGGGACAGGGTTCCTACAATGAGCAGTTCTTC,CASRPGQGSYNEQFF
NA,TRBJ1-4,TRBV7-9,TRBD1,TGTGCCAGCGCACAAACAGGGGGCCCTGGGGAACTGTTTTTT,CASAQTGGPGELFF
once,TRBJ2-2,TRBV28,NA,TGTGCCAGCAGTTCCCAAAGGGGGGCGCTTATCACCGGGGAGCTGTTTTTT,CASSSQRGALITGELFF
NA,TRBJ2-5,TRBV6-2/TRBV6-3,NA,TGTGCCAGCAGCCCCAGGGAGCAAGAGACCCAGTACTTC,CASSPREQETQYF
NA,TRBJ2-2,TRBV5-5,NA,TGTGCCAGCAGCTTGGGATCGGAGAACACCGGGGAGCTGTTTTTT,CASSLGSENTGELFF
NA,TRBJ2-7,TRBV28,NA,TGTGCCAGCAGTTTAGGGGGGATGTTTGGTCAGTACTTC,CASSLGGMFGQYF
NA,TRBJ2-2,TRBV28,TRBD1,TGTGCCAGCGGGCGAACAGGGGGCTCCGGGGAGCTGTTTTTT,CASGRTGGSGELFF